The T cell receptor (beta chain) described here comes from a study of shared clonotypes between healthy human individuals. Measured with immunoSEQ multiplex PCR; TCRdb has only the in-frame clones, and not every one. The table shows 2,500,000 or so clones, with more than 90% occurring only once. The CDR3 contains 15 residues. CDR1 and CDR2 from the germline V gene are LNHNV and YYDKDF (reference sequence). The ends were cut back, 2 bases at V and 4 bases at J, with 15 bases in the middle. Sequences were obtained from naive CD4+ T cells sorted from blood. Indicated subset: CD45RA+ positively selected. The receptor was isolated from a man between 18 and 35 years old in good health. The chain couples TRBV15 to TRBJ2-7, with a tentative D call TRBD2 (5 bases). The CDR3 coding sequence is TGTGCCACCAGCAGAACGGGGATATTTGGGTACGAGCAGTACTTC. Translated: CATSRTGIFGYEQYF. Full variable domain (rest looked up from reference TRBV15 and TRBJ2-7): DAMVIQNPRYQVTQFGKPVTLSCSQTLNHNVMYWYQQKSSQAPKLLFHYYDKDFNNEADTPDNFQSRRPNTSFCFLDIRSPGLGDTAMYLCATSRTGIFGYEQYFGPGTRLTVT.